The 11 T cell receptor beta chains below all came from one sample that was sequenced in a study of blood T cell repertoires in COVID-19. Profiling relied on immunoSEQ multiplex PCR, and the TCRdb table lists in-frame clones only, not all of them. The sample contains tens of thousands of clones, around 84% of which appear only once. Sequencing was performed on peripheral blood. The receptors were sampled from a human donor in a cohort sampled during active COVID-19.

V usage is TRBV6-5 and J usage is TRBJ2-5, with TRBD2 identical over 7 bases. Germline V gene lookup returns CDR1 MNHEY and CDR2 SVGAGI. This CDR3 comprises 16 residues. The V and J ends lost 0 bases and 4 bases, in that order; junction bases with no gene match: 8. CDR3 DNA sequence: TGTGCCAGCAGTTACTCGGGGGGGGGAGTGGGAGAGACCCAGTACTTC. This gives the protein CASSYSGGGVGETQYF.

This clone has only one observation. The V gene is TRBV5-1, the J gene TRBJ2-1; TRBD2 might be the D (5 bases). The CDR3 has 16 amino acids. Germline-derived CDR1 and CDR2 are SGHRS and YFSETQ. Trimming shortened V by 0 bases and J by 4 bases, and 14 bases separated the two germline ends. The DNA of the CDR3 is TGCGCCAGCAGCTTGGAGTGGGCTAGCTTGTACAATGAGCAGTTCTTC. It specifies CASSLEWASLYNEQFF.

This rearrangement joins TRBV19 to TRBJ2-3; no definite D call. The CDR3 is 14 residues long. Germline V gene data show CDR1 as LNHDA and CDR2 as SQIVND (reference sequence). V lost 6 bases, J lost 6 bases, and 16 bases lay in between. Here the CDR3 reads CASSLTDATDTQYF. DNA for the CDR3: TGTGCCAGTAGCTTAACAGACGCAACGGATACGCAGTATTTT.

The chain is built from TRBV5-5 and TRBJ1-4; no clear D. The CDR3 runs to 13 residues. Germline V lookup: CDR1 SGHKS, CDR2 YYEKEE (reference sequence). V gave up 3 bases and J gave up 7 bases, with 10 bases separating them. CDR3 sequence reads: CASSSSFSEKLFF. The CDR3 DNA is TGTGCCAGCAGCTCCTCATTCAGTGAAAAACTGTTTTTT.

V usage is TRBV3-1 (or the pseudogene TRBV3-2) and J usage is TRBJ2-3; D is undetermined. Trimming left V 6 bases short and J 0 bases short, with 7 bases between. Germline CDR1 and CDR2: LGHDT and YNNKEL (reference sequence). The CDR3 is 13 residues long. DNA for the CDR3: TGTGCCAGCAGGCGGCAGAGCACAGATACGCAGTATTTT. Translated, it gives CASRRQSTDTQYF.

The genes are TRBV5-1 and TRBJ2-5; no clear D gene. Trimming removed 4 bases from V and 1 base from J, with 14 bases in between. Germline assignment: CDR1 SGHRS and CDR2 YFSETQ. The CDR3 spans 15 residues. The CDR3 sequence: CASSLVPQSQETQYF. The CDR3 nucleotides read TGCGCCAGCAGCCTCGTTCCGCAGTCCCAAGAGACCCAGTACTTC.

The chain combines TRBV11-2 with TRBJ2-4; the D gene is possibly TRBD1 (6 bases). CDR1 and CDR2 (germline): SGHAT, FQNNGV. Trimming cost V 4 bases and J 5 bases, with 18 bases left between them. This CDR3 has 16 amino acids. CDR3 coding DNA: TGTGCCAGCAGCTATTACCACAGGGAAGGCCAAAACATTCAGTACTTC. Translation: CASSYYHREGQNIQYF.

This clone turned up a few times. One junction end does not reproduce the germline sequence, and a read error may be involved. V and J are TRBV6-1 and TRBJ2-3; 8 positions agree with TRBD1. CDR1 and CDR2 (germline): MNHNS, SASEGT. This CDR3 contains 14 residues. CDR3 in DNA: TGTGCCAGCAGAGAAGGACAGGGTCCAGATACGCAGTATTTT. Its translation: CASREGQGPDTQYF.

The V call is TRBV16, the J call TRBJ1-5; D uncertain. Germline CDR1 reads KGHSY; CDR2 reads FQNENV. Deletions cut 0 bases from V and 2 bases from J, with 5 bases between. The CDR3 is made up of 14 amino acids. CDR3: CASSQSGGNQPQHF. The CDR3, as DNA: TGTGCCAGCAGCCAATCCGGAGGCAATCAGCCCCAGCATTTT.

V gene TRBV19 combines with J gene TRBJ2-1, with 8 nucleotides matching TRBD1. CDR1 is LNHDA, CDR2 SQIVND, per germline (reference sequence). J gave up 6 bases and V 6 bases, and 7 bases lay outside the gene matches. CDR3 length equals 14 residues. CDR3: CASSQGAVANEQFF. In nucleotides, the CDR3 is TGTGCCAGTAGCCAGGGGGCTGTTGCCAATGAGCAGTTCTTC.

The gene calls are TRBV7-2 and TRBJ2-3, with D perhaps matching TRBD2 (6 bases). Per the germline V gene, CDR1 is SGHTA and CDR2 is FQGNSA. This CDR3 comprises 15 residues. V lost 1 base to trimming and J lost 0 bases, with 8 bases between them. CDR3 nucleotide sequence: TGTGCCAGCAGCTTAGGCGGGACTAGCACAGATACGCAGTATTTT. Encoded protein: CASSLGGTSTDTQYF.